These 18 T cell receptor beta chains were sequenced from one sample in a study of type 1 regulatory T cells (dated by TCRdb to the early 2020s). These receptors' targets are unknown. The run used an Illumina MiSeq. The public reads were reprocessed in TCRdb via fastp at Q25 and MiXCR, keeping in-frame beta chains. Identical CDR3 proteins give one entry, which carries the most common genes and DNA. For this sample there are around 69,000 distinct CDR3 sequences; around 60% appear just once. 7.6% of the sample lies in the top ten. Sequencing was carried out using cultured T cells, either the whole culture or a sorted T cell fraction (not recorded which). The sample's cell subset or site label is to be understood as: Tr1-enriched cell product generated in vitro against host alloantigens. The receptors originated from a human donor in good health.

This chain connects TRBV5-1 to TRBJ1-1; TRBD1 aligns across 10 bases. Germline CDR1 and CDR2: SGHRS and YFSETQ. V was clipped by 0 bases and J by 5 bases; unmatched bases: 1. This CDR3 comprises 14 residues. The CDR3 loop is CASSLGTGGTEAFF. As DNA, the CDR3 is TGCGCCAGCAGCTTGGGGACAGGGGGAACTGAAGCTTTCTTT.

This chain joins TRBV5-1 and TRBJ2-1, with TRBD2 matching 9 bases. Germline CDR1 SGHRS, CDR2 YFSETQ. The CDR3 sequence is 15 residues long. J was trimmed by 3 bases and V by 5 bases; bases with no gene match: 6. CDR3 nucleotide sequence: TGCGCCAGCAGTTCTGCGGGAGGGAACTACAATGAGCAGTTCTTC. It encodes CASSSAGGNYNEQFF.

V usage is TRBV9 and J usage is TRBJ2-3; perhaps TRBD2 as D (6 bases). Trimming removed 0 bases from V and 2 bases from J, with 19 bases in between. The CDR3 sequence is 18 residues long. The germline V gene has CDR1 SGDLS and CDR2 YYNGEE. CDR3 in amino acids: CASSVARGSYASTDTQYF. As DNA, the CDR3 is TGTGCCAGCAGCGTAGCCCGGGGGAGTTACGCTTCCACAGATACGCAGTATTTT.

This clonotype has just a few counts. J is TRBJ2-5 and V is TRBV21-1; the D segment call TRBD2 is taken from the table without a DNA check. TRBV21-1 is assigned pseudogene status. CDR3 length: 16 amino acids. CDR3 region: CASRSMSGRAIETQYF. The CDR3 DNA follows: TGTGCCAGCCGAAGTATGAGCGGGAGGGCTATAGAGACCCAGTACTTC.

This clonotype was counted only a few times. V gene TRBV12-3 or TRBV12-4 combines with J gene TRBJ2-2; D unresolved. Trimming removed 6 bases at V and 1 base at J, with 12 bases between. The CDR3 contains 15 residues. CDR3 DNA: TGTGCCAGCAGCTCCCCGGTTAGGAACACCGGGGAGCTGTTTTTT. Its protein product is CASSSPVRNTGELFF.

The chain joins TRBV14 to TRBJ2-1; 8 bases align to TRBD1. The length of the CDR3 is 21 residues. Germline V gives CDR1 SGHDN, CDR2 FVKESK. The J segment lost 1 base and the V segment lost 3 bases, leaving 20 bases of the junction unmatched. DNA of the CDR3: TGTGCCAGCAGCCAGAAGACCGGGACAGGCCGTTACTGGGTATCCTACAATGAGCAGTTCTTC. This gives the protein CASSQKTGTGRYWVSYNEQFF.

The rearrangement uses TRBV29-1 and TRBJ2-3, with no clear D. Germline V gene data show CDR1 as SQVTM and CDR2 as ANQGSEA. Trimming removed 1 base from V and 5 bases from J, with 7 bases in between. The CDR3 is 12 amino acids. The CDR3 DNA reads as TGCAGCGTTGAAGTTGGGGTAGATACGCAGTATTTT. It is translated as CSVEVGVDTQYF.

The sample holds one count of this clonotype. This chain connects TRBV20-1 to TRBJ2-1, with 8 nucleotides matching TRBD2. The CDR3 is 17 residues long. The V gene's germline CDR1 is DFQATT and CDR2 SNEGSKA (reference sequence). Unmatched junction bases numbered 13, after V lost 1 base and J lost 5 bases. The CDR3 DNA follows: TGCAGTGCTAGAGTTATCGTTAGCGGGAATGGTCACAATGAGCAGTTCTTC. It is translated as CSARVIVSGNGHNEQFF.

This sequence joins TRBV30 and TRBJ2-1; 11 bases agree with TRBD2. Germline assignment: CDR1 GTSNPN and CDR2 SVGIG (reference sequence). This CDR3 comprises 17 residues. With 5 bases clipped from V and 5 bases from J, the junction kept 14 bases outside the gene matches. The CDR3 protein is CAWERTALAGGNNEQFF. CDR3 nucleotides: TGTGCCTGGGAAAGGACGGCTCTAGCGGGAGGAAACAATGAGCAGTTCTTC.

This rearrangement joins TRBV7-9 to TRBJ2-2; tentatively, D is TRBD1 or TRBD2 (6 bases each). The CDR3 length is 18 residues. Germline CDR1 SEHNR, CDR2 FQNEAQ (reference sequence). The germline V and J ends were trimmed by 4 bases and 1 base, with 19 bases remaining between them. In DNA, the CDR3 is TGTGCCAGCAGCTCAAGGCCGTCGGGGGCGCGGAACACCGGGGAGCTGTTTTTT. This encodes CASSSRPSGARNTGELFF.

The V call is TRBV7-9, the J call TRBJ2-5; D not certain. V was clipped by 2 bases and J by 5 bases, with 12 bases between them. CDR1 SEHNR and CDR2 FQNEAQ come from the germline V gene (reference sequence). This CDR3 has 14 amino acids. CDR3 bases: TGTGCCAGCAGCTTAATTTTCAGGTCGGAGACCCAGTACTTC. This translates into CASSLIFRSETQYF.

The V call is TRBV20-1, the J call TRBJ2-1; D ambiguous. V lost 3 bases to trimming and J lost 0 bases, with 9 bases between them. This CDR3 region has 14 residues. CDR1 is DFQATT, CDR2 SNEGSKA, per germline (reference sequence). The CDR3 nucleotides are TGCAGTGCTAGGGGGATGGGCTCCTACAATGAGCAGTTCTTC. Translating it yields CSARGMGSYNEQFF.

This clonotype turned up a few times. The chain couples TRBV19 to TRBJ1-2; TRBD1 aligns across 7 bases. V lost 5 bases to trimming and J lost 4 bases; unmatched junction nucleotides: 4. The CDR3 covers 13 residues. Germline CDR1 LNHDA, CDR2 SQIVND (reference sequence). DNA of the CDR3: TGTGCCAGTAGTGAGACAGGGTCCTATGGCTACACCTTC. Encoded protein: CASSETGSYGYTF.

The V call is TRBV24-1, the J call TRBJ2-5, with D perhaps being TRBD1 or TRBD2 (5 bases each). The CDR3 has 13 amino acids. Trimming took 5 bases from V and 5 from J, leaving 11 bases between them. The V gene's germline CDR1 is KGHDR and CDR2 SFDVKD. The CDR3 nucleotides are TGTGCCACCAGTGCTCCCGGGACGGAGACCCAGTACTTC. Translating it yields CATSAPGTETQYF.

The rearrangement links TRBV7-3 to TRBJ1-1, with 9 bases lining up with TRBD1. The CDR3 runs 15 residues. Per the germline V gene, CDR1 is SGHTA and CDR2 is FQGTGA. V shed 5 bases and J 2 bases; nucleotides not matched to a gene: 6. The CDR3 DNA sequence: TGTGCCAGCAGCCTTGACACAGGGGGCAACACTGAAGCTTTCTTT. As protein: CASSLDTGGNTEAFF.

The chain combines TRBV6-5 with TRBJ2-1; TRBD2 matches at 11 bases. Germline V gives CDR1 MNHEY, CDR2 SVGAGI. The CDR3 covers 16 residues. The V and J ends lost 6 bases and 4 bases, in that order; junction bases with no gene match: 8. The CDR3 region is CASSPQTSGKYNEQFF. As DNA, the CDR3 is TGTGCCAGCAGCCCACAGACTAGCGGGAAATACAATGAGCAGTTCTTC.

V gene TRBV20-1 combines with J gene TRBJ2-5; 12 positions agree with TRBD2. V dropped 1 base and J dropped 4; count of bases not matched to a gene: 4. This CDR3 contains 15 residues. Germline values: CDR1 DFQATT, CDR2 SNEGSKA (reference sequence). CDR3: CSARVPGLAGETQYF. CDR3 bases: TGCAGTGCTAGAGTTCCGGGACTAGCGGGAGAGACCCAGTACTTC.

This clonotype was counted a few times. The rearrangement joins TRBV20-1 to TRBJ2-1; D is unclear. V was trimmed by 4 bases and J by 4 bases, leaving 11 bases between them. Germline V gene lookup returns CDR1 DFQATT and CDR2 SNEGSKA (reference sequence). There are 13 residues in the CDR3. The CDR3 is CSAIDDAYNEQFF. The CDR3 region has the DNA TGCAGTGCTATAGATGACGCATACAATGAGCAGTTCTTC.